Listed here are 10 T cell receptor beta chains from one sample, sequenced in a study of CD8 T cells in ankylosing spondylitis. TCRdb redid the calling of the 5' RACE reads with MiXCR, one entry per CDR3 protein. The repertoire holds around 320,000 distinct CDR3 sequences, with about a fifth as singletons. Specimen: blood, either unsorted or a sorted T cell fraction (not recorded which). The receptors shown here come from a female donor with ankylosing spondylitis or in good health (not recorded which).

The rearrangement uses TRBV5-6 and TRBJ2-1; no clear D gene. Deletions cut 4 bases from V and 5 bases from J, with 10 bases between. CDR3 length equals 13 residues. Germline V lookup: CDR1 SGHDT, CDR2 YYEEEE. The CDR3 region is CASSPDIHNEQFF. The DNA of the CDR3 is TGTGCCAGCAGCCCCGACATCCACAATGAGCAGTTCTTC.

The chain carries TRBV12-3 or TRBV12-4 and TRBJ2-1, with TRBD2 matching over 11 bases. This CDR3 comprises 17 residues. V dropped 5 bases and J dropped 0; count of bases not matched to a gene: 6. In DNA form, the CDR3 reads TGTGCCAGCAGTCCCAGGACTAGCGGGTTCTCCTACAATGAGCAGTTCTTC. It yields the protein CASSPRTSGFSYNEQFF.

This clonotype has ten or more counts. CDR3 DNA: TGTGCCAGCAGCCCATGGACGGATCAGCCCCAGCATTTT. Its protein is CASSPWTDQPQHF. This chain connects TRBV5-5 to TRBJ1-5; D remains ambiguous. The length of the CDR3 is 13 residues. In germline, CDR1 is SGHKS, CDR2 YYEKEE (reference sequence). V was trimmed by 4 bases and J by 5 bases, leaving 10 bases between them.

The sample holds many counts of this clonotype. This chain connects TRBV20-1 to TRBJ2-1; 9 nucleotides match TRBD2. CDR3 length: 11 residues. The ends lost 7 bases at V and 16 bases at J; junction bases unmatched: 11. Germline CDR1 DFQATT, CDR2 SNEGSKA (reference sequence). CDR3 in DNA: TGCAGTGTGGCCTTTGAGCGGGAGGAATTCTTC. Translated, it gives CSVAFEREEFF.

The chain employs TRBV24-1 and TRBJ2-1, with 9 positions matching TRBD2. This CDR3 has 14 amino acids. J lost 5 bases, V lost 9 bases, and 7 bases had no gene match. CDR1 is KGHDR and CDR2 is SFDVKD in the germline V gene. The CDR3 here is CATPGLAGNNEQFF. CDR3 DNA: TGTGCCACCCCTGGGCTAGCGGGGAACAATGAGCAGTTCTTC.

Written as DNA, the CDR3 is TGTGCCAGCAGCCCAGGGGTGGGAGACGGTTACAATGAGCAGTTCTTC. It translates to CASSPGVGDGYNEQFF. V and J are TRBV7-9 and TRBJ2-1; TRBD1 is a possible D gene (6 bases). There are 16 residues in the CDR3. The V end was cut by 5 bases, the J end by 4 bases, with 18 bases between. Germline CDR1 reads SEHNR; CDR2 reads FQNEAQ (reference sequence).

This clonotype was seen a handful of times. This chain uses TRBV25-1 with TRBJ2-3; a weak D match, TRBD2 (6 bases). CDR1 and CDR2 (germline): MGHDK, SYGVNS. The ends were cut back, 5 bases at V and 9 bases at J, with 12 bases in the middle. The CDR3 runs to 12 residues. Here the CDR3 reads CASSPRGVTQYF. The DNA for the CDR3 is TGTGCCAGCAGTCCCCGCGGGGTGACGCAGTATTTT.

This clonotype was counted a few times. The genes are TRBV3-1 and TRBJ1-2; no clear D gene. Germline CDR1 is LGHDT and CDR2 is YNNKEL (reference sequence). CDR3 length: 12 amino acids. The V end was cut by 3 bases, the J end by 6 bases, with 8 bases between. In DNA form, the CDR3 reads TGTGCCAGCAGCCATGGGCCACATGGCTACACCTTC. The encoded protein is CASSHGPHGYTF. The whole variable domain, filled in from reference TRBV3-1 and TRBJ1-2, reads DTAVSQTPKYLVTQMGNDKSIKCEQNLGHDTMYWYKQDSKKFLKIMFSYNNKELIINETVPNRFSPKSPDKAHLNLHINSLELGDSAVYFCASSHGPHGYTFGSGTRLTVV.

This clonotype occurred a few times. The rearrangement uses TRBV3-1 and TRBJ2-3, with 10 bases matching TRBD2. V was pared by 3 bases and J by 6 bases, with 6 bases of the junction left unmatched. CDR1 is LGHDT and CDR2 is YNNKEL in the germline V gene (reference sequence). This CDR3 has 15 residues. CDR3 in amino acids: CASSHGAGGRDTQYF. The CDR3 coding sequence is TGTGCCAGCAGCCACGGAGCGGGAGGGCGGGATACGCAGTATTTT.

The rearrangement links TRBV5-1 to TRBJ2-7; tentatively, D is TRBD1 (6 bases). V lost 3 bases to trimming and J lost 4 bases, with 11 bases between them. This CDR3 is 13 amino acids long. Germline V gives CDR1 SGHRS, CDR2 YFSETQ. The CDR3 sequence: CASSSPTGYEQYF. The DNA for the CDR3 is TGCGCCAGCAGCTCTCCTACAGGGTACGAGCAGTACTTC.